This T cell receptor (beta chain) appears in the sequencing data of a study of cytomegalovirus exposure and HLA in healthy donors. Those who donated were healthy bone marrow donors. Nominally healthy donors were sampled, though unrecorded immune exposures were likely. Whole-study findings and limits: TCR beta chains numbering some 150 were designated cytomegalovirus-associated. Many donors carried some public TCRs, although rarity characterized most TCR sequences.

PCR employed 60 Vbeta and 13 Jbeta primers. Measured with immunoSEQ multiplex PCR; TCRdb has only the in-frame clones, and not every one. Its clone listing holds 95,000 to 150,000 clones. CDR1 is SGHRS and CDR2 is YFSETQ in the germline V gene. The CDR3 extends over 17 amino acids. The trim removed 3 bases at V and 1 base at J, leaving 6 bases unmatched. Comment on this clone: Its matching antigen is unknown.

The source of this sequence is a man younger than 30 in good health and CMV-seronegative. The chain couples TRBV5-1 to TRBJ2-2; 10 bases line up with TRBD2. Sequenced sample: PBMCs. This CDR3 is CASSSLLAGENTGELFF. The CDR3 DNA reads TGCGCCAGCAGCTCCCTTCTAGCGGGGGAGAACACCGGGGAGCTGTTTTTT.